This T cell receptor beta chain originates from a study of cytomegalovirus exposure and HLA in healthy donors. Study-wide results and caveats: A later analysis reportedly found that, within productive TCRs, an Asian-associated ancestry cluster had fewer N-insertions than the mean observed across the roughly 610 donors. Researchers reported that a few CMV-associated chains were confirmed in vitro as CMV antigen-specific.

CDR1 and CDR2 from the germline V gene are SQVTM and ANQGSEA. Germline trimming cut 0 bases from V and 2 bases from J; bases unmatched to any gene: 11. This CDR3 is 18 amino acids long. Researchers ran the PCR with 60 Vbeta and 13 Jbeta primers. This table comes from immunoSEQ multiplex PCR, and its TCRdb copy is limited to in-frame clones, with some not included. This table holds about 130,000 clones. All donors participated as healthy donors of bone marrow. As for this clone: What it binds is unknown.

This TCR came from a man aged 35-49 years in good health and CMV-seronegative. This chain links TRBV29-1 with TRBJ2-1, with TRBD2 identical over 9 bases. Material: PBMCs. CDR3 protein: CSVEDTPILAGPYNEQFF. The DNA of the CDR3 is TGCAGCGTTGAAGATACCCCCATTCTAGCGGGGCCCTACAATGAGCAGTTCTTC.